The present T cell receptor delta chain was sequenced within a study of Vδ1+ human thymocytes. General observations from the study: In the thymus, TRG and TRD repertoires looked highly polyclonal with Gaussian CDR3 lengths.

Sorted Vdelta1+ thymocytes were roughly 97% to 99.6% pure. Sequences come from RNA converted to cDNA by reverse transcription. The CDR3 regions were amplified by multiplex PCR from V-gene primers to a constant-region primer. TCRdb re-called the multiplex PCR reads with CATT. The sample carries about 50,000 delta-chain clones, over 12% recorded once. Note on this clone: Its antigen is as yet unknown.

From germline, CDR1 is TSWWSYY and CDR2 QGS. The length of the CDR3 is 20 residues. With V trimmed by 2 bases and J by 3 bases, 21 bases remained unmatched. Sequencing was performed on Vdelta1+ gamma-delta thymocytes from the thymus. Subset specified: FACS-sorted CD3+ TCRalphabeta- TCRVdelta1+ TCRVdelta2- thymocytes. The sequence was obtained from a girl in the first two years of life who had congenital heart surgery. V and J are TRDV1 and TRDJ1, with 7 bases aligning to TRDD2. This CDR3 is CALGESSFLSGPRYPDKLIF. CDR3 coding DNA: TGTGCTCTTGGGGAATCGAGCTTCCTATCCGGACCTCGTTACCCCGATAAACTCATCTTT.